This T cell receptor beta chain was sequenced in a study of T cells in Graves' hyperthyroidism and ophthalmopathy. The CDR3 loop spans 13 amino acids. Germline assignment: CDR1 SGHTA and CDR2 FQGNSA. V was trimmed by 5 bases and J by 6 bases, leaving 13 bases between them. RNA transcripts served as the template for amplifying TCR beta CDR3 regions. A first-round RT-PCR of the TCR CDR3 used the HTBI primer set. From the multiplex PCR reads, TCRdb called clonotypes with MiXCR, one entry per CDR3 protein. The table lists about 540,000 distinct CDR3 sequences, 46% of them singletons. This clonotype was counted between two and nine times.

The TCR was taken from a woman aged 18 to 35 with Graves' hyperthyroidism. Sample: peripheral blood or thyroid tissue (not recorded which). The V gene is TRBV7-2, the J gene TRBJ1-2; D might be TRBD1 (6 bases). In DNA form, the CDR3 reads TGTGCCAGCAGCCAAGATGGGGGCGATGGCTACACCTTC. This codes for CASSQDGGDGYTF. Full variable domain (rest looked up from reference TRBV7-2 and TRBJ1-2): GAGVSQSPSNKVTEKGKDVELRCDPISGHTALYWYRQSLGQGLEFLIYFQGNSAPDKSGLPSDRFSAERTGGSVSTLTIQRTQQEDSAVYLCASSQDGGDGYTFGSGTRLTVV.